Following are 18 T cell receptor beta chains from one sample sequenced in a study of regulatory T cells in long-lasting Graves disease. Time point here: newly diagnosed GD, antithyroid drugs for less than 3 months. Making the TCR library involved RNA that had been extracted from PBMCs. Libraries of TCR beta came from iRepertoire HTBI primers plus Arm-PCR of CDR3 regions. Using its own MiXCR run on the multiplex PCR reads, TCRdb lists one record per CDR3 protein. Seen here are around 450,000 distinct CDR3 sequences, 14% to 15% observed once, and the top ten hold 16%. This same sample was also taken into another study, of T cells in Graves' hyperthyroidism and ophthalmopathy.

The sample was peripheral blood mononuclear cells (PBMCs), taken at new diagnosis, from a patient treated with antithyroid drugs. Receptors were obtained from a woman aged 25 to 39 with Graves disease.

This clonotype was picked up many times. The V and J genes are TRBV20-1 and TRBJ2-7; D is undetermined. Germline CDR1 reads DFQATT; CDR2 reads SNEGSKA (reference sequence). The CDR3 spans 14 residues. V was pared by 1 base and J by 1 base, with 11 bases between. The CDR3: CSARGGLSSYEQYF. CDR3 DNA: TGCAGTGCTAGAGGAGGCCTAAGTTCCTACGAGCAGTACTTC.

This sequence joins TRBV5-6 and TRBJ2-2; 8 bases fit TRBD2. This CDR3 comprises 17 residues. Germline assignment: CDR1 SGHDT and CDR2 YYEEEE. The J segment lost 1 base and the V segment lost 2 bases, leaving 7 bases of the junction unmatched. For the CDR3, the DNA is TGTGCCAGCAGCTTAGAAAGGACTAGCCTGAACACCGGGGAGCTGTTTTTT. The encoded protein is CASSLERTSLNTGELFF. The full variable domain, rest sourced from reference TRBV5-6 and TRBJ2-2, is DAGVTQSPTHLIKTRGQQVTLRCSPKSGHDTVSWYQQALGQGPQFIFQYYEEEERQRGNFPDRFSGHQFPNYSSELNVNALLLGDSALYLCASSLERTSLNTGELFFGEGSRLTVL.

The J gene is TRBJ2-2, the V gene TRBV12-3 or TRBV12-4, with TRBD2 identical over 14 bases. With V trimmed by 3 bases and J by 3 bases, 9 bases remained unmatched. CDR3 size: 19 residues. This CDR3 reads CASSFKRLGLAGDTGELFF. The CDR3 DNA sequence: TGTGCCAGCAGTTTTAAGCGCCTGGGACTAGCGGGAGACACCGGGGAGCTGTTTTTT.

The V call is TRBV15, the J call TRBJ2-5; D unclear. Trimming took 0 bases from V and 1 from J, leaving 12 bases between them. The CDR3 consists of 16 residues. Germline V gene data show CDR1 as LNHNV and CDR2 as YYDKDF (reference sequence). CDR3 region: CATSRDGPDLQETQYF. The CDR3 coding sequence is TGTGCCACCAGCAGAGATGGCCCGGATCTCCAAGAGACCCAGTACTTC.

This clonotype has only a few counts. J is TRBJ1-1 and V is TRBV10-1; D is uncertain. Germline assignment: CDR1 WNHNN and CDR2 SYGVQD (reference sequence). Between the trimmed V and J ends, which lost 5 bases and 7 bases, there was a span of 14 bases. The CDR3 is 13 amino acids. CDR3 residues: CASSQFPGGEAFF. CDR3 bases: TGCGCCAGCAGTCAATTTCCTGGTGGTGAAGCTTTCTTT.

The rearrangement links TRBV15 to TRBJ2-3; perhaps TRBD2 as D (6 bases). This CDR3 contains 16 residues. Trimming pared 0 bases from V and 3 bases from J, leaving 13 bases between. In germline, CDR1 is LNHNV, CDR2 YYDKDF (reference sequence). CDR3 DNA: TGTGCCACCAGCAGAGATGAGGGTGGGGGGACAGATACGCAGTATTTT. The encoded protein is CATSRDEGGGTDTQYF. Together with reference TRBV15 and TRBJ2-3, the CDR3 gives the full variable domain: DAMVIQNPRYQVTQFGKPVTLSCSQTLNHNVMYWYQQKSSQAPKLLFHYYDKDFNNEADTPDNFQSRRPNTSFCFLDIRSPGLGDTAMYLCATSRDEGGGTDTQYFGPGTRLTVL.

This clonotype was observed at least ten times. The chain combines TRBV7-6 with TRBJ2-1; D is unresolved. The CDR3 covers 13 residues. CDR1 and CDR2 (germline): SGHVS, FNYEAQ. V gave up 1 base and J gave up 5 bases, with 6 bases separating them. The CDR3 region is CASSLGDNNEQFF. In nucleotides, the CDR3 is TGTGCCAGCAGCTTAGGAGATAACAATGAGCAGTTCTTC.

This clonotype has a handful of counts. Here the CDR3 reads CSVEPDQGQGEALGRDTEAFF. CDR3 bases: TGCAGCGTTGAACCCGATCAGGGACAGGGTGAAGCCCTCGGTCGTGACACTGAAGCTTTCTTT. This sequence joins TRBV29-1 and TRBJ1-1; 9 nucleotides match TRBD1. This CDR3 has 21 residues. Germline CDR1 reads SQVTM; CDR2 reads ANQGSEA. Germline trimming cut 2 bases from V and 3 bases from J; bases unmatched to any gene: 25.

Details on this clonotype: The CDR3 does not close with the conserved phenylalanine or tryptophan, likely indicating a read error. The J gene is TRBJ1-2, the V gene TRBV18, with TRBD1 as a possible D gene (6 bases). Trimming stripped 3 bases from V and 4 bases from J, with 18 bases between. Germline lookup yields CDR1 KGHSH and CDR2 LQKENI. The CDR3 is 16 amino acids. Here the CDR3 reads CASSPKSGLRGYGYTL. The CDR3 DNA is TGTGCCAGCTCACCGAAATCGGGGCTCAGGGGCTATGGCTACACCCTC.

This clonotype was seen ten or more times. The chain uses TRBV24-1 and TRBJ2-3; D unresolved. V was cut by 8 bases and J by 6 bases, with 11 bases left in between. CDR1 is KGHDR and CDR2 is SFDVKD in the germline V gene. This CDR3 is built from 12 residues. The CDR3 spells CATIRTPDTQYF. CDR3 sequence (DNA): TGTGCCACCATCCGAACCCCCGATACGCAGTATTTT.

This clonotype was seen many times. The rearrangement joins TRBV5-1 to TRBJ2-3; D remains unclear. CDR1 SGHRS and CDR2 YFSETQ come from the germline V gene. This CDR3 has 16 amino acids. V was cut by 6 bases and J by 0 bases, with 17 bases left in between. The CDR3 region is CASNRKGKTSTDTQYF. The DNA for the CDR3 is TGCGCCAGCAACCGAAAAGGGAAAACTAGCACAGATACGCAGTATTTT.

This clonotype was seen at least ten times. V and J are TRBV2 and TRBJ1-5, with unresolved D. From germline, CDR1 is SNHLY and CDR2 FYNNEI. V lost 0 bases to trimming and J lost 2 bases, with 11 bases between them. This CDR3 is built from 16 residues. CDR3 in DNA: TGTGCCAGCAGTGAAGCGAAGGGATTCGGCAATCAGCCCCAGCATTTT. Translation: CASSEAKGFGNQPQHF.

This clonotype has more than one count but fewer than ten. The chain has TRBV19 and TRBJ2-7, with 7 bases fitting TRBD1. Germline loops: CDR1 LNHDA, CDR2 SQIVND (reference sequence). The V and J ends lost 5 bases and 2 bases, in that order; junction bases with no gene match: 12. The CDR3 covers 16 residues. The CDR3 DNA sequence: TGTGCCAGTAGTCCATCACAGGGGCCCGTGCCCTACGAGCAGTACTTC. This codes for CASSPSQGPVPYEQYF.

At least ten counts were recorded for this clonotype. The V and J genes are TRBV14 and TRBJ1-1; possible D gene TRBD1, 6 bases. Germline V lookup: CDR1 SGHDN, CDR2 FVKESK. Trimming left V 0 bases short and J 1 base short, with 12 bases between. CDR3 length equals 16 residues. The CDR3 DNA reads as TGTGCCAGCAGCCAAGAGTGGCGGGGGGCGAACACTGAAGCTTTCTTT. Protein product: CASSQEWRGANTEAFF.

The chain carries TRBV25-1 and TRBJ2-1, with TRBD2 as a possible D gene (7 bases). CDR1 and CDR2 (germline): MGHDK, SYGVNS. V shed 4 bases and J shed 7 bases, with 17 bases lying between them. This CDR3 is 15 amino acids long. As DNA, the CDR3 is TGTGCCAGCAGTGCCCCGGGGGGCCGGAAGAATGAGCAGTTCTTC. It is translated as CASSAPGGRKNEQFF.

This clonotype came up once. The chain employs TRBV10-2 and TRBJ1-5; D is unclear. The V end lost 6 bases, the J end lost 2 bases, and 11 bases lay between the germline ends. Germline V lookup: CDR1 WSHSY, CDR2 SAAADI. The CDR3 contains 14 residues. CDR3 region: CASSEKGRNQPQHF. In nucleotides, the CDR3 is TGCGCCAGCAGCGAGAAGGGCCGCAATCAGCCCCAGCATTTT.

This clonotype showed up many times. The chain has TRBV6-2 or TRBV6-3 and TRBJ2-7; D might be TRBD1 (5 bases). The CDR3 consists of 12 residues. The V and J ends lost 5 bases and 9 bases respectively, with 14 bases between them. Germline V gene lookup returns CDR1 MNHEY and CDR2 SVGEGT. This CDR3 is CASSEGPGRQYF. For the CDR3, the DNA is TGTGCCAGCAGTGAAGGACCAGGGCGGCAGTACTTC.

J is TRBJ2-3 and V is TRBV20-1, with a possible D match to TRBD1 (5 bases). The CDR3 is 17 residues long. V dropped 0 bases and J dropped 0 bases, with 16 bases sitting between them. The germline V gene encodes CDR1 DFQATT and CDR2 SNEGSKA (reference sequence). The CDR3 sequence is CSARDRKGFSSTDTQYF. The CDR3 nucleotides are TGCAGTGCTAGAGATAGGAAGGGGTTCTCTAGCACAGATACGCAGTATTTT.